This entry is about one T cell receptor beta chain. This sample was included in a study of shared clonotypes between healthy human individuals. Study-level information: Each donor's CD4 naive and CD4 memory cells filled three plates apiece, CD8 naive two, and CD8 memory one.

Donors comprised only Caucasian adults living in Nashville, Tennessee. Sequenced by immunoSEQ multiplex PCR; TCRdb stores in-frame clones only, minus some. The repertoire includes some 2.1 million clones, 85% to 95% of them detected once, and about 0.13% sits in the top ten. This clonotype originated in a man aged 18-30 years in good health. The sequenced sample was naive CD4+ T cells sorted from blood. Subset described: CD45RA+ positively selected.

CDR3 protein: CASSMTGDNSPLHF. The CDR3 nucleotides read TGTGCCAGCAGCATGACAGGGGATAATTCACCCCTCCACTTT. The chain links TRBV6-5 to TRBJ1-6, with TRBD1 identical over 8 bases. Per the germline V gene, CDR1 is MNHEY and CDR2 is SVGAGI. With V trimmed by 6 bases and J by 5 bases, 3 bases remained unmatched. This CDR3 is built from 14 residues.